Listed below are T cell receptor beta chains from one sample, sequenced in a study of a mutant IDH1 vaccine in newly diagnosed glioma. Assay used: immunoSEQ multiplex PCR; TCRdb lists only in-frame clones, some missing. The sample includes tens of thousands of clones, 74% of them seen just once. These receptors' antigens are unknown. The sequencing used PBMCs, collected from a glioma patient whose treatment included an IDH1 peptide vaccine. The source of these receptors is a man aged 45-60 years with glioma. The conserved cysteine and the conserved F or W are not part of the CDR3 here. Each record gives: V gene, CDR3 protein.

V: TRBV7-8
CDR3: ASSLTAHEKLF

V: TRBV30
CDR3: AWTRQGATGNTIY

V: TRBV7-7
CDR3: ASSLNLGLAIQETQY

V: TRBV10-3
CDR3: AIRQGGGNQPQH

V: TRBV5-1
CDR3: ASSSPGTESSYEQY

V: TRBV16
CDR3: ASSQLGLQETQY

V: TRBV25-1
CDR3: ASSSGANTEAF

V: TRBV9
CDR3: ASSVDVGGGYT

V: TRBV12-5
CDR3: ASASLPGLAEEQY

V: TRBV19
CDR3: ASRPDMRYGYT

V: TRBV30
CDR3: AWNRPPENTEAF

V: TRBV5-1
CDR3: ASSFAQGPWTEAF

V: TRBV9
CDR3: ASSVGTGGSTDTQY

V: TRBV19
CDR3: ASSIRTDSYEQY

V: TRBV5-1
CDR3: ASRRGVDNSPLH

V: TRBV9
CDR3: ASSESGQDYGYT

V: TRBV10-3
CDR3: AISGREGGEQY

V: TRBV20-1
CDR3: SAREGVGYT

V: TRBV28
CDR3: ASSQTLESNQPQH

V: TRBV10-3
CDR3: AISEGGYNSPLH

V: TRBV6-6
CDR3: ASSYSKGRSQF

V: TRBV19
CDR3: ASSIGLGVNQPQH

V: TRBV27
CDR3: ASSHINSPLH

V: TRBV5-4
CDR3: ASSLKAGTGSDEQF

V: TRBV9
CDR3: ASSVGTGILYYGYT

V: TRBV27
CDR3: ASSPLSPSSAF

V: TRBV18
CDR3: ASSPGGSYNEQF

V: TRBV5-1
CDR3: ASSLGYLSSYNEQF

V: TRBV7-9
CDR3: ASSSTGVTEAF

V: TRBV7-2
CDR3: ASSLEVGEGF

V: TRBV6-5
CDR3: ASSSPVNRRNEQY

V: TRBV19
CDR3: ATAGGASQPQH

V: TRBV18
CDR3: ASSPIADSGANVLT

V: TRBV7-7
CDR3: ASSPGTGGYYEQY

V: TRBV5-6
CDR3: ASSLVADTLPNYGYT

V: TRBV6-1
CDR3: ASSERSTEAF

V: TRBV4-2
CDR3: ASSQATSGNQETQY

V: TRBV5-6
CDR3: ASSPIGGNTEAF

V: TRBV19
CDR3: ASREGQGNPDYGYT

V: TRBV15
CDR3: ATSGGNQPQH

V: TRBV4-2
CDR3: ASSQENRQNTEAF

V: TRBV5-4
CDR3: ASSLGGLSTGELF

V: TRBV5-1
CDR3: ASSPGTDTQY